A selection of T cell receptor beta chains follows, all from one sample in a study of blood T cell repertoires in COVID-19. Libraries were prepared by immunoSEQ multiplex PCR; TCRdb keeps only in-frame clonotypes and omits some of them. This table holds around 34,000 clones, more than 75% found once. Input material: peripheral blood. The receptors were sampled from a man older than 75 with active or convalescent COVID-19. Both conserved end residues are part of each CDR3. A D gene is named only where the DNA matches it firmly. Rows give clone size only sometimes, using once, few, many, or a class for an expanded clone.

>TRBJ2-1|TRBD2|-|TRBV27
TGTGCCAGCAGTTGGCGGCCGGGACTAGCGGGTGAAGTTGAGCAGTTCTTC
CASSWRPGLAGEVEQFF
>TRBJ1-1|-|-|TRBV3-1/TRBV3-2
TGTGCCAGCAGCGACAGGTTGAACACTGAAGCTTTCTTT
CASSDRLNTEAFF
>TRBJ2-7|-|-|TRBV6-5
TGTGCCTCCAGCGACCGGGAGAGGGGTCGACACGAGCAGTACTTC
CASSDRERGRHEQYF
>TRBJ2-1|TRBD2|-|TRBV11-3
TGTGCCAGCAGTTCGAGTGGGGCTAGCGGTCTAAATGAGCAGTTCTTC
CASSSSGASGLNEQFF
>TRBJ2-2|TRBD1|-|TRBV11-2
TGTGCCAGCAGCCCCGGACAGGGTGGGTCCGGGGAGCTGTTTTTT
CASSPGQGGSGELFF
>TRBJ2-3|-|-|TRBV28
TGTGCCAGCACCCGGAGTTCCCCGGGCACAGATACGCAGTATTTT
CASTRSSPGTDTQYF
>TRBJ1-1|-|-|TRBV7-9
TGTGCCAGCAGTTCGAAAAACCGGGAAAACACTGAAGCTTTCTTT
CASSSKNRENTEAFF
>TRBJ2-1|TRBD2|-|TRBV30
TGTGCCTGGAGTGTAGGGGTTTTTGGGACTAGCGGAATCTACAATGAGCAGTTCTTC
CAWSVGVFGTSGIYNEQFF
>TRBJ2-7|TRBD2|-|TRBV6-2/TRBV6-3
TGTGCCAGCAGTTACCCAACTAGCGGGACCTTCACCTACGAGCAGTACTTC
CASSYPTSGTFTYEQYF
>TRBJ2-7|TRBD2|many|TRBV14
TGTGCCAGCAGCCAAGCTGGGACTAGCGGGACCTACGAGCAGTACTTC
CASSQAGTSGTYEQYF
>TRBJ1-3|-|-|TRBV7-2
TGTGCCAGCAGCTTATTTCGTGGGGGAGGAAGAAACACCATATATTTT
CASSLFRGGGRNTIYF
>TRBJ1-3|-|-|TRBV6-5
TGTGCCAGCAGTTACGGTCAGTCCAGCTCTGGAAACACCATATATTTT
CASSYGQSSSGNTIYF
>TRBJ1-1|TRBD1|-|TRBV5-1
TGCGCCAGCAGCTTCGGGACAGCCTTGGGCACTGAAGCTTTCTTT
CASSFGTALGTEAFF
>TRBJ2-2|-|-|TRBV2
TGTGCCAGCCGTCGGGAAGTAAACACCGGGGAGCTGTTTTTT
CASRREVNTGELFF
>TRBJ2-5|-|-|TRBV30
TGTGCCTGGACGGGCCAGGGAGAGACCCAGTACTTC
CAWTGQGETQYF
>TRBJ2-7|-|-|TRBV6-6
TGTGCCAGCGTCCGGCAGGGGAGCTCCTACGAGCAGTACTTC
CASVRQGSSYEQYF
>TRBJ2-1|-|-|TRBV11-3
TGTGCCAGCAGCTTAGGGGGACACTTAAATGAGCAGTTCTTC
CASSLGGHLNEQFF
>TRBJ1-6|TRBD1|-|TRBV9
TGTGCCAGCAGCGTGACAGGGCATAATTCACCCCTCCACTTT
CASSVTGHNSPLHF
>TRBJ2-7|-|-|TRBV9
TGTGCCAGCAGCGTAGGTGCAGGTAGTTCCTACGAGCAGTACTTC
CASSVGAGSSYEQYF
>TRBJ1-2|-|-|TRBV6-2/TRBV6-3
TGTGCCAGCAGTCCGCGTCCAGGGGTTCAGAACTATGGCTACACCTTC
CASSPRPGVQNYGYTF
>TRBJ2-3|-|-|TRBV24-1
TGTGCCACCAGTCTGAGTAGCACAGATACGCAGTATTTT
CATSLSSTDTQYF
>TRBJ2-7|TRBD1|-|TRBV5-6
TGTGCCAGCAGCAGGACAGGGTCCTACGAGCAGTACTTC
CASSRTGSYEQYF
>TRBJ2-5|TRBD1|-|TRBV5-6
TGTGCCAGCAGCCTGGACAGGGTAGAGACCCAGTACTTC
CASSLDRVETQYF
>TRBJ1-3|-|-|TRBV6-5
TGTGCCAGCAGTCGTCTATCTATCTCTGGAAACACCATATATTTT
CASSRLSISGNTIYF
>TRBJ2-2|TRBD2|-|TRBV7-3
TGTGCCAGCAGCCCGAATCTAGCGGCCATCCGGGACGGGGAGCTGTTTTTT
CASSPNLAAIRDGELFF
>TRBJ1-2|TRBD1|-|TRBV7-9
TGTGCCAGCAGCTCCCTACAGGGGCGGAGTTCGGATGGCTACACCTTC
CASSSLQGRSSDGYTF
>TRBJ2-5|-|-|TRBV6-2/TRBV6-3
TGTGCCAGCAGTTACTCGGGACACTCGTCGGAGACCCAGTACTTC
CASSYSGHSSETQYF
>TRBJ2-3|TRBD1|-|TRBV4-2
TGTGCCAGCAGCCCCGGTGCAGGGGGAAATACGCAGTATTTT
CASSPGAGGNTQYF
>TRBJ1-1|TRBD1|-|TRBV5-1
TGCGCCAGCAGCTTGGAGCCGACAGGGCCGAACACTGAAGCTTTCTTT
CASSLEPTGPNTEAFF
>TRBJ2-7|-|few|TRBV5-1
TGCGCCAGCAAGTCAGCCTACGAGCAGTACTTC
CASKSAYEQYF
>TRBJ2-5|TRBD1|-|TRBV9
TGTGCCAGCAGCGGGACAGGGGCCGGGAGAGAGACCCAGTACTTC
CASSGTGAGRETQYF
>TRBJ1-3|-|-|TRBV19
TGTGCCAGTAGTGGGCCAGGCCACTCTTTCTCTGGAAACACCATATATTTT
CASSGPGHSFSGNTIYF
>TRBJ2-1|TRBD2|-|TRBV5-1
TGCGCCAGCAGCTCCTCCGGGACTAGCGGAAGTAGCTCCTACAATGAGCAGTTCTTC
CASSSSGTSGSSSYNEQFF
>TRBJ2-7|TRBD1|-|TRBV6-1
TGTGCCAGCAGTGAAAGAACAGGGGGCTTCGACGAGCAGTACTTC
CASSERTGGFDEQYF
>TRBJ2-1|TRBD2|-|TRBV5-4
TGTGCCAGCAGCTTGAGGCCACTAGCGGGACACAATGAGCAGTTCTTC
CASSLRPLAGHNEQFF
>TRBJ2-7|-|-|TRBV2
TGTGCCAGCAGTGAAGACAGGCCCCTCTACGAGCAGTACTTC
CASSEDRPLYEQYF
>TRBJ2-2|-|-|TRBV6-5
TGTGCCAGCAGGATGGACAGACGAAACACCGGGGAGCTGTTTTTT
CASRMDRRNTGELFF
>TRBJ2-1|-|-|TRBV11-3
TGTGCCAGCAGCCTCCGGAGAGGTGAGCAGTTCTTC
CASSLRRGEQFF
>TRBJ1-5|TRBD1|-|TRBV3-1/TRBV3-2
TGTGCCAGCAGCCGAACAGGGGAGCCCCAGCATTTT
CASSRTGEPQHF
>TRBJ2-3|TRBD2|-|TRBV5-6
TGTGCCAGCAGCTTCGGGAGGTTAGTCCTCACAGATACGCAGTATTTT
CASSFGRLVLTDTQYF
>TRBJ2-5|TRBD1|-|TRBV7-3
TGTGCCAGCAGCCAGGGGGCGGGGGAGACCCAGTACTTC
CASSQGAGETQYF
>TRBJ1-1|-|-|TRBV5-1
TGCGCCAGCAGCTTGTACAGCATGAACACTGAAGCTTTCTTT
CASSLYSMNTEAFF
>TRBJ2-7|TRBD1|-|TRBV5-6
TGTGCCAGCAGCCTCCGAGACAGGGTCTCCTACGAGCAGTACTTC
CASSLRDRVSYEQYF
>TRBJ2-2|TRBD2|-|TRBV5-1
TGCGCCAGCAGCTTGGCCCGCTGGCGGGAGGCCAGGAACACCGGGGAGCTGTTTTTT
CASSLARWREARNTGELFF
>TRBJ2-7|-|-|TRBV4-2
TGTGCCAGCAGCCAAGCCCAAGCGGGCGGTCGCGAGCAGTACTTC
CASSQAQAGGREQYF
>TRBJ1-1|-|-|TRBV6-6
TGTGCCAGCAGTTACTCCGGACAGCTCACTGAAGCTTTCTTT
CASSYSGQLTEAFF
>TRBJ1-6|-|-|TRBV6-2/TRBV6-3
TGTGCCAGCAGTTACTCGGGCCAGAGCTCCTATAATTCACCCCTCCACTTT
CASSYSGQSSYNSPLHF
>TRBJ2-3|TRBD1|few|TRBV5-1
TGCGCCAGCAGCTTACAGGGGTCTTCTAGCACAGATACGCAGTATTTT
CASSLQGSSSTDTQYF
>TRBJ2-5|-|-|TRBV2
TGTGCCAGCAGTGAAGCGTACTTGTCCCAGAAACAAGAGGCCCAGTACTTC
CASSEAYLSQKQEAQYF
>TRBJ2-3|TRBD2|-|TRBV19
TGTGCCAGCCGGCAGACTAGCGGGGTCATTACAGATACGCAGTATTTT
CASRQTSGVITDTQYF
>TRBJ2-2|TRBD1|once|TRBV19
TGTGCCAGTAGTATCGGGACAGGGGCGACAACGAACACCGGGGAGCTGTTTTTT
CASSIGTGATTNTGELFF
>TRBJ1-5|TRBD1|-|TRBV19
TGTGCCAGTAGTAACACAGGGGGCAATCAGCCCCAGCATTTT
CASSNTGGNQPQHF